This T cell receptor beta chain was sequenced in a study of OX40 agonist ivuxolimab in advanced cancers. Notes on the research overall: The costimulatory receptor OX40 (CD134) was targeted by ivuxolimab, a fully human IgG2 agonistic monoclonal antibody. The point of sequencing TCRbeta in the periphery was to test whether ivuxolimab changed TCR sequence diversity and drove clonal T-cell expansion. Of the approximately 54 patients in dose escalation, some 19 had hepatocellular carcinoma, some 15 had melanoma, 9 had renal cell carcinoma and 9 had head and neck cancer. Prior anti-PD-1, anti-PD-L1 or anti-CTLA-4 therapy was permitted, and approximately 40% of dose-escalation patients had received checkpoint inhibitors. In the dose-escalation cohort, approximately 80% of patients were male, and the mean age was approximately 60 years with a range of about 20 to 90. Partial responses were achieved by three dose-escalation patients, of whom one had hepatocellular carcinoma and two had cutaneous melanoma. Intravenous ivuxolimab was administered to patients every 2 weeks at six dose levels: 0.01, 0.1, 0.3, 1.5, 3 and 10 mg/kg. The paper reports the monotherapy dose-escalation portion (N of about 50 patients) of the phase I ivuxolimab trial. Broad study findings and their caveats: At doses of 0.1 to 3.0 mg/kg, clonal expansion of both CD4+ and CD8+ blood T cells was observed from baseline to week 6. Antigen specificity was not determined for the clonally expanded peripheral T cells. Partial responders in the 0.1-3.0 mg/kg groups had among the lowest normalized peripheral clonal expansion, especially among CD8+ T cells. After ivuxolimab, more expanded clones were found on average in CD8+ T cells than in CD4+ T cells. Low levels of normalized T-cell clonal expansion were also seen in some patients who did not respond.

About this clone itself: This receptor's antigen is unknown. Base quality data are lacking; no much larger clone is found one base away.

To sequence the TCRbeta CDR3 region, genomic DNA was isolated from the sorted cells. The immunoSEQ Assay was used to sequence the TCRbeta CDR3 regions. The immuneACCESS repertoire file appears here via TCRdb, limited to in-frame rearrangements. These files lack a portion of the clones; in checked studies, under half of the deficit traces to unresolved V genes, and the cause of the others is not known. The sample profile shows just over 60,000 clones; 91% of them were found once. The biggest ten clones account for more than 9.5% of the sample. CDR1 and CDR2 are drawn from the germline V gene: SQVTM, ANQGSEA. Trimmed from V: 6 bases; trimmed from J: 0 bases; junction bases lacking a gene match: 4. The CDR3 goes from the cysteine to the phenylalanine over 16 residues. Only CDR3 DNA remains: 48 bases, in frame from the first base. The trial excluded patients who had a history of autoimmune disease or who were on systemic immunosuppression. Peripheral blood for TCR sequencing was collected from all dose cohorts at baseline, on cycle 4 day 1, and on cycle 7 day 1. The samples were taken from a phase I, first-in-human, multicenter, open-label dose-escalation trial of ivuxolimab. Adults with locally advanced or metastatic melanoma, renal cell carcinoma, hepatocellular carcinoma or head and neck squamous cell carcinoma were enrolled in the trial. Before TCR sequencing, CD4+ and CD8+ T cells were separately sorted from peripheral blood.

Specimen: CD4+ or CD8+ T cells sorted from blood, collected in a trial of the OX40 agonist ivuxolimab. The chain joins TRBV29-1 to TRBJ2-6, with 11 bases aligning to TRBD2. The sequence came from an adult with an advanced solid tumor such as melanoma, head and neck, liver or kidney cancer. The CDR3 sequence is CSVATSGSSGANVLTF. The DNA sequence is as follows: TGCAGCGTGGCCACTAGCGGGAGCTCTGGGGCCAACGTCCTGACTTTC.